This T cell receptor (beta chain) emerged from a study of OX40 agonist ivuxolimab in advanced cancers. Study-level points and caveats: At 0.1 to 3.0 mg/kg and by week 6, CD4+ and CD8+ T cells in the blood had expanded clonally. On average, a greater number of expanded clones characterised CD8+ T cells relative to CD4+.

Autoimmune disease history or systemic immunosuppression barred patients. V was shortened by 5 bases and J by 5 bases, with 19 bases between the two germline ends. From germline, CDR1 is LNHDA and CDR2 SQIVND (reference sequence). The CDR3 is 16 residues long. Remarks on this clone: Its antigen remains unknown.

The repertoire was sequenced with immunoSEQ multiplex PCR; TCRdb's copy has only in-frame clones and lacks some. The sample lists more than 50,000 clones, about 79% occurring once. Source: CD4+ or CD8+ T cells sorted from blood, taken in a trial of the OX40 agonist ivuxolimab. The chain couples TRBV19 to TRBJ1-5; D perhaps matches TRBD1 (5 bases). This sequence was found in an adult with an advanced solid tumor such as melanoma, head and neck, liver or kidney cancer. This chain's CDR3 is CASSPGWAGSHQPQHF. The CDR3 nucleotides are TGTGCCAGTAGTCCTGGTTGGGCAGGGTCTCATCAGCCCCAGCATTTT.